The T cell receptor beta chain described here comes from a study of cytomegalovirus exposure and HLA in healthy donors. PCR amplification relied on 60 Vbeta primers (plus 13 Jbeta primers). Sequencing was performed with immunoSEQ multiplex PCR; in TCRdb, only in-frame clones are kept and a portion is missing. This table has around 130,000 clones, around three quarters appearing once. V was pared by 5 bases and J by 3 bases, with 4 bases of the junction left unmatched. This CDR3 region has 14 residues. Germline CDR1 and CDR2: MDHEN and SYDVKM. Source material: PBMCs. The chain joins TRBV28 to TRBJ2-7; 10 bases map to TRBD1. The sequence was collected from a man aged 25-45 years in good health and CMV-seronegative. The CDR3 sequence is CASSPRTGGYEQYF. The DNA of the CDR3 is TGTGCCAGCAGTCCCCGGACAGGGGGCTACGAGCAGTACTTC.